The 31 T cell receptor beta chains presented below share a single source sample, sequenced in a study of T cell responses to AZD1222 COVID-19 vaccine. Measured with immunoSEQ multiplex PCR; TCRdb has only the in-frame clones, and not every one. The repertoire holds about 160,000 clones, with about 92% as singletons. The sequenced sample was peripheral blood, obtained 28 days after the second AZD1222 dose. These receptors were taken from an adult who received the AZD1222 COVID-19 vaccine.

The rearrangement uses TRBV6-5 and TRBJ1-6; D possibly corresponds to TRBD1 (6 bases). V lost 0 bases, J lost 2 bases, and 8 bases lay in between. There are 16 residues in the CDR3. Germline assignment: CDR1 MNHEY and CDR2 SVGAGI. CDR3 residues: CASSYSRTAYNSPLHF. CDR3 nucleotides: TGTGCCAGCAGTTACTCGCGGACAGCCTATAATTCACCCCTCCACTTT.

The V and J genes are TRBV11-2 and TRBJ1-5; 8 bases map to TRBD1. V shed 5 bases, J shed 4 bases, and the junction held 7 bases outside the gene matches. CDR3 length: 15 amino acids. CDR1 SGHAT and CDR2 FQNNGV come from the germline V gene. The CDR3 sequence: CASSQTTGANQPQHF. The CDR3 DNA follows: TGTGCCAGCAGCCAAACGACAGGGGCGAATCAGCCCCAGCATTTT.

This sequence joins TRBV9 and TRBJ2-2; 7 nucleotides match TRBD1. CDR3 length: 16 residues. The junction had 3 bases not matched to a gene; V was cut back by 0 bases and J by 1 base. Germline V CDR1 and CDR2: SGDLS, YYNGEE. CDR3 residues: CASSVAGGENTGELFF. The CDR3 nucleotides read TGTGCCAGCAGCGTAGCAGGGGGAGAGAACACCGGGGAGCTGTTTTTT.

The chain combines TRBV3-1 (or the pseudogene TRBV3-2) with TRBJ1-6; 7 bases line up with TRBD1. V dropped 1 base and J dropped 6; count of bases not matched to a gene: 9. The CDR3 sequence is 17 residues long. CDR1 is LGHDT and CDR2 is YNNKEL in the germline V gene (reference sequence). The CDR3 DNA reads as TGTGCCAGCAGCCAAGCCCAACTGACAGGGTTTAATTCACCCCTCCACTTT. It specifies CASSQAQLTGFNSPLHF.

V is TRBV28 and J is TRBJ2-7; either TRBD1 or TRBD2 may supply D (5 bases each). Per germline, CDR1 MDHEN and CDR2 SYDVKM. CDR3 length equals 14 residues. Between the trimmed V and J ends, which lost 8 bases and 2 bases, there was a span of 16 bases. CDR3 loop: CASFSGTVTYEQYF. The CDR3 DNA reads as TGTGCCAGCTTTTCCGGGACGGTTACCTACGAGCAGTACTTC.

CDR3 in DNA: TGTGCCTGGAGTGTACGGGGGTTGACCGGGGAGCTGTTTTTT. Its protein is CAWSVRGLTGELFF. The chain joins TRBV30 to TRBJ2-2; tentatively, D is TRBD2 (6 bases). The V gene lost 0 bases and the J gene lost 5 bases, with 10 bases spanning the gap. This CDR3 has 14 amino acids. The V gene's germline CDR1 is GTSNPN and CDR2 SVGIG (reference sequence).

This clone was counted between two and nine times. The rearrangement links TRBV6-4 to TRBJ2-3; 13 bases align to TRBD2. The CDR3 covers 15 residues. V was pared by 2 bases and J by 4 bases, with 0 bases of the junction left unmatched. Germline V lookup: CDR1 MRHNA, CDR2 SNTAGT. Here the CDR3 reads CASSDTSGGADTQYF. Here the CDR3 DNA reads TGTGCCAGCAGTGACACTAGCGGGGGGGCAGATACGCAGTATTTT.

The V gene is TRBV4-1, the J gene TRBJ2-5; 11 bases line up with TRBD2. This CDR3 is built from 16 residues. Germline CDR1 and CDR2: MGHRA and YSYEKL. Trimming at V came to 3 bases and at J to 5 bases, leaving 8 bases not matched to a gene. CDR3 region: CASSQNSGGDLETQYF. The CDR3 coding sequence is TGCGCCAGCAGCCAGAATAGCGGGGGGGATCTGGAGACCCAGTACTTC.

The rearrangement joins TRBV4-1 to TRBJ2-3; 9 bases align to TRBD2. CDR3 length: 17 residues. The ends lost 0 bases at V and 3 bases at J; junction bases unmatched: 7. Germline V gives CDR1 MGHRA, CDR2 YSYEKL. The CDR3 DNA follows: TGCGCCAGCAGCCAAGAATGGCTAGCGGGGTGGACAGATACGCAGTATTTT. Translating gives CASSQEWLAGWTDTQYF.

The chain employs TRBV6-5 and TRBJ2-2, with 11 bases aligning to TRBD1. The germline gives CDR1 MNHEY, CDR2 SVGAGI. With V trimmed by 7 bases and J by 7 bases, 8 bases remained unmatched. The CDR3 is 15 residues long. CDR3 sequence: CASTSGQGAVGELFF. The CDR3 nucleotides read TGTGCCAGCACTTCCGGACAGGGGGCCGTCGGGGAGCTGTTTTTT.

The chain combines TRBV15 with TRBJ2-1; 7 bases are shared with TRBD1. The CDR3 contains 15 residues. V shed 3 bases and J 3 bases; nucleotides not matched to a gene: 5. Per the germline V gene, CDR1 is LNHNV and CDR2 is YYDKDF (reference sequence). The CDR3 sequence is CATSRDRFNYNEQFF. DNA for the CDR3: TGTGCCACCAGCAGGGACAGGTTTAACTACAATGAGCAGTTCTTC.

The sample holds one count of this clone. The chain has TRBV3-1 (or the pseudogene TRBV3-2) and TRBJ1-1; tentative D call: TRBD1 (5 bases). This CDR3 region has 14 residues. Germline V gene data show CDR1 as LGHDT and CDR2 as YNNKEL (reference sequence). Trimming took 4 bases from V and 1 from J, leaving 10 bases between them. The CDR3 reads CASSPPRGNTEAFF. DNA for the CDR3: TGTGCCAGCAGCCCGCCTAGGGGGAACACTGAAGCTTTCTTT.

The genes are TRBV6-5 and TRBJ2-7; TRBD1 is a possible D gene (7 bases). Germline V gene sequence: CDR1 MNHEY, CDR2 SVGAGI. CDR3 length: 15 amino acids. V shed 6 bases and J shed 5 bases, with 20 bases lying between them. The CDR3 sequence: CASRDPTGEVHEQYF. CDR3 DNA: TGTGCCAGCAGGGATCCTACAGGGGAGGTGCACGAGCAGTACTTC.

The rearrangement joins TRBV2 to TRBJ2-1; D remains ambiguous. Per the germline V gene, CDR1 is SNHLY and CDR2 is FYNNEI. The CDR3 covers 14 residues. V was shortened by 6 bases and J by 0 bases, with 9 bases between the two germline ends. The chain's CDR3 is CASRAPSSYNEQFF. In DNA form, the CDR3 reads TGTGCCAGCAGGGCTCCCAGCTCCTACAATGAGCAGTTCTTC.

The chain uses TRBV7-9 and TRBJ1-5; TRBD1 might be the D (5 bases). The germline V gene has CDR1 SEHNR and CDR2 FQNEAQ (reference sequence). Deletions cut 5 bases from V and 5 bases from J, with 7 bases between. This CDR3 has 12 amino acids. The CDR3 protein is CASSQGDQPQHF. The CDR3 DNA reads as TGTGCCAGCAGCCAGGGCGATCAGCCCCAGCATTTT.

The chain recombines TRBV5-4 with TRBJ2-2; tentatively, D is TRBD2 (6 bases). V lost 10 bases, J lost 3 bases, and 10 bases lay in between. The germline V gene has CDR1 SGHNT and CDR2 YYREEE (reference sequence). The CDR3 length is 12 residues. The CDR3 sequence is CAGTQDTGELFF. In DNA, the CDR3 is TGTGCCGGGACTCAGGACACCGGGGAGCTGTTTTTT.

The rearrangement uses TRBV6-5 and TRBJ1-2, with unresolved D. CDR1 and CDR2 (germline): MNHEY, SVGAGI. The CDR3 has 15 residues. With 7 bases removed from V and 6 bases from J, the gap between germline ends came to 21 bases. CDR3: CASTAKPNLADGYTF. CDR3 in DNA: TGTGCCAGCACCGCTAAACCTAACCTGGCGGATGGCTACACCTTC.

The gene calls are TRBV5-1 and TRBJ2-3; 7 bases agree with TRBD1. CDR3 length equals 16 residues. The ends lost 0 bases at V and 4 bases at J; junction bases unmatched: 8. Germline loops: CDR1 SGHRS, CDR2 YFSETQ. The CDR3 DNA reads TGCGCCAGCAGCTTGGCACAGGGGAGTAACGCAGATACGCAGTATTTT. It is translated as CASSLAQGSNADTQYF.

The genes are TRBV2 and TRBJ1-1; a possible D gene is TRBD1 (5 bases). The V end lost 4 bases, the J end lost 10 bases, and 19 bases lay between the germline ends. The CDR3 covers 14 residues. Germline CDR1 reads SNHLY; CDR2 reads FYNNEI. As DNA, the CDR3 is TGTGCCAGCAGTGGGGACCGATCCTCGCTGGGAGCTTTCTTT. Translation gives CASSGDRSSLGAFF.

This chain joins TRBV4-2 and TRBJ2-1; D ambiguous. This CDR3 has 13 residues. CDR1 is LGHNA and CDR2 is YNFKEQ in the germline V gene. V gave up 0 bases and J gave up 6 bases, with 6 bases separating them. CDR3 region: CASSQDTINEQFF. In nucleotides, the CDR3 is TGTGCCAGCAGCCAAGATACAATCAATGAGCAGTTCTTC.

This chain connects TRBV29-1 to TRBJ1-3, with a tentative D call TRBD1 (6 bases). CDR1 and CDR2 (germline): SQVTM, ANQGSEA. V gave up 8 bases and J gave up 3 bases, with 11 bases separating them. The CDR3 runs to 12 residues. The CDR3 bases are TGCAGCACTACAGGGAATGGAAACACCATATATTTT. Protein product: CSTTGNGNTIYF.

The chain uses TRBV19 and TRBJ1-2; D is ambiguous. The germline gives CDR1 LNHDA, CDR2 SQIVND (reference sequence). Trimming removed 6 bases at V and 4 bases at J, with 12 bases between. The CDR3 is made up of 13 amino acids. The CDR3 region has the DNA TGTGCCAGTAGAGAGGGTCGGGGCTATGGCTACACCTTC. Its translation: CASREGRGYGYTF.

The rearrangement joins TRBV19 to TRBJ1-5, with a possible D match to TRBD1 (6 bases). The CDR3 sequence is 16 residues long. CDR1 and CDR2 from the germline V gene are LNHDA and SQIVND (reference sequence). The ends were cut back, 8 bases at V and 2 bases at J, with 19 bases in the middle. This CDR3 reads CASDNEQGLRNQPQHF. DNA for the CDR3: TGTGCCAGTGATAACGAACAGGGACTTCGCAATCAGCCCCAGCATTTT.

Here the CDR3 DNA reads TGCGCCAGCAGTGGACAGTCTAATTCACCCCTCCACTTT. It is translated as CASSGQSNSPLHF. The rearrangement uses TRBV10-1 and TRBJ1-6; TRBD1 might be the D (5 bases). V was cut by 4 bases and J by 6 bases, with 7 bases left in between. Germline assignment: CDR1 WNHNN and CDR2 SYGVQD (reference sequence). The CDR3 extends over 13 amino acids.

The chain uses TRBV6-5 and TRBJ1-2; no clear D. Looked up from germline, CDR1 is MNHEY and CDR2 is SVGAGI. V was cut by 7 bases and J by 0 bases, with 9 bases left in between. The length of the CDR3 is 13 residues. This CDR3 is CASTPGTNYGYTF. CDR3 nucleotides: TGTGCCAGCACCCCCGGGACTAACTATGGCTACACCTTC.

V gene TRBV5-1 combines with J gene TRBJ2-2; the D is unclear. Trimming left V 1 base short and J 0 bases short, with 7 bases between. The length of the CDR3 is 15 residues. Germline CDR1 and CDR2: SGHRS and YFSETQ. The CDR3 nucleotides read TGCGCCAGCAGCTTGCGAGCAGCGAACACCGGGGAGCTGTTTTTT. Translating gives CASSLRAANTGELFF.

The chain is built from TRBV5-1 and TRBJ1-2, with D hard to call. V lost 3 bases to trimming and J lost 8 bases, with 14 bases between them. In germline, CDR1 is SGHRS, CDR2 YFSETQ. This CDR3 has 13 amino acids. The CDR3, as DNA: TGCGCCAGCAGCTCGGAAGTTTTGAAAGGCTACACCTTC. This translates into CASSSEVLKGYTF. Full variable domain (missing parts from reference TRBV5-1 and TRBJ1-2): KAGVTQTPRYLIKTRGQQVTLSCSPISGHRSVSWYQQTPGQGLQFLFEYFSETQRNKGNFPGRFSGRQFSNSRSEMNVSTLELGDSALYLCASSSEVLKGYTFGSGTRLTVV.

CDR3 sequence reads: CASSLLTGTALGYGYTF. CDR3 sequence (DNA): TGTGCCAGCAGCTTGTTAACCGGGACAGCCCTTGGGTATGGCTACACCTTC. The chain links TRBV7-8 to TRBJ1-2, with TRBD1 identical over 7 bases. Germline V lookup: CDR1 SGHVS, CDR2 FQNEAQ. The CDR3 runs to 17 residues. Trimming removed 3 bases from V and 5 bases from J; junction bases left unmatched: 15.

This clone was seen a few times. This chain uses TRBV6-5 with TRBJ1-1, with D possibly TRBD1 on 5 matching bases. This CDR3 is 10 amino acids long. In germline, CDR1 is MNHEY, CDR2 SVGAGI. Trimming took off 10 bases at V and 5 bases at J, with 8 bases between the two ends. CDR3 in amino acids: CATGGTEAFF. DNA of the CDR3: TGTGCCACCGGGGGGACTGAAGCTTTCTTT.

The V gene is TRBV2, the J gene TRBJ1-6; D remains unclear. CDR3 length: 14 amino acids. CDR1 is SNHLY and CDR2 is FYNNEI in the germline V gene. The germline V and J ends were trimmed by 2 bases and 7 bases, with 9 bases remaining between them. The DNA for the CDR3 is TGTGCCAGCAGTGAATTCTCCGCCAATTCACCCCTCCACTTT. Translated, it gives CASSEFSANSPLHF.

The chain has TRBV19 and TRBJ1-2; tentative D call: TRBD1 (6 bases). Trimming took 9 bases from V and 8 from J, leaving 22 bases between them. Germline V gene data show CDR1 as LNHDA and CDR2 as SQIVND (reference sequence). There are 14 residues in the CDR3. The CDR3 DNA follows: TGTGCCAGCCTACGCGCCGGGACAAAGGGCGGCTACACCTTC. Its protein product is CASLRAGTKGGYTF.